This T cell receptor (beta chain) was captured in a study of T cell repertoires in ileal Crohn's disease. Overall study context: Median disease duration was 7.9 years; about 37% smoked at surgery. The study, taken as a whole, reports: Compared with CD4 T cells, sorted CD8 cells carried more expanded clones.

Libraries were prepared by immunoSEQ multiplex PCR; TCRdb keeps only in-frame clonotypes and omits some of them. The sample includes about 13,000 clones, around 70% of them seen just once. The germline V gene has CDR1 SGHDN and CDR2 FVKESK. The CDR3 spans 13 residues. V was shortened by 2 bases and J by 8 bases, with 7 bases between the two germline ends. Described time point: neoterminal ileum biopsy at postoperative endoscopy, about 6 months after surgery. Patients were adults with ileal or ileocolonic Crohn's disease needing resection. On this clone itself: The target antigen is unknown.

The clonotype originates from an adult with Crohn's disease. Sequencing was carried out using ileal tissue. The V call is TRBV14, the J call TRBJ1-6; D is uncertain. This chain's CDR3 is CASSQFTDSPLHF. Here the CDR3 DNA reads TGTGCCAGCAGCCAATTTACGGATTCACCCCTCCACTTT.